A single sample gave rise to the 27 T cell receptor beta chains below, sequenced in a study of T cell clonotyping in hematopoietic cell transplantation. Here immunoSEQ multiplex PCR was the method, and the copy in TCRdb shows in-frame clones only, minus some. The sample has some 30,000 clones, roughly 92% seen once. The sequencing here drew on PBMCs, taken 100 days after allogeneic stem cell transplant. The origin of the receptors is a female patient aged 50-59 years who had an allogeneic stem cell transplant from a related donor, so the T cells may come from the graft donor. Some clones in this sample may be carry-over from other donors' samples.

The CDR3 loop reads CASSEQQMGYGYTF. The DNA for the CDR3 is TGTGCCAGCAGTGAACAACAAATGGGCTATGGCTACACCTTC. The chain joins TRBV6-1 to TRBJ1-2; D is undetermined. The CDR3 totals 14 residues. Trimming cost V 2 bases and J 4 bases, with 11 bases left between them. CDR1 and CDR2 from the germline V gene are MNHNS and SASEGT.

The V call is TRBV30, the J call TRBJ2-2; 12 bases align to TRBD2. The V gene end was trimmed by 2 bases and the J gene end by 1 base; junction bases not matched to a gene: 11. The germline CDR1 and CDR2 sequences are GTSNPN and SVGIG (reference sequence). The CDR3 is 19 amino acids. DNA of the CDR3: TGTGCCTGGAGTCGGCTTCGGCTACTAGCGGGGGGGAACACCGGGGAGCTGTTTTTT. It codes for CAWSRLRLLAGGNTGELFF.

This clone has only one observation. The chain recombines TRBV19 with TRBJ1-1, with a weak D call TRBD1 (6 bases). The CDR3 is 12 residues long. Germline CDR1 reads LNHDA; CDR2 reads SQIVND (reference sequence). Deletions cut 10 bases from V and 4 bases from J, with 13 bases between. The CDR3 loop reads CATNRAGTEAFF. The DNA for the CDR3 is TGTGCCACGAACAGGGCCGGCACTGAAGCTTTCTTT. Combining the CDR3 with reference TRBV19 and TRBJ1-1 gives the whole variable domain DGGITQSPKYLFRKEGQNVTLSCEQNLNHDAMYWYRQDPGQGLRLIYYSQIVNDFQKGDIAEGYSVSREKKESFPLTVTSAQKNPTAFYLCATNRAGTEAFFGQGTRLTVV.

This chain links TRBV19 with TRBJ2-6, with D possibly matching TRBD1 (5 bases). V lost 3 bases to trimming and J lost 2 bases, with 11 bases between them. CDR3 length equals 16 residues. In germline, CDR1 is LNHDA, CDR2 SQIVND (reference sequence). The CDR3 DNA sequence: TGTGCCAGTAGTATGGTCCTAGGGGCTGGGGCCAACGTCCTGACTTTC. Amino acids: CASSMVLGAGANVLTF.

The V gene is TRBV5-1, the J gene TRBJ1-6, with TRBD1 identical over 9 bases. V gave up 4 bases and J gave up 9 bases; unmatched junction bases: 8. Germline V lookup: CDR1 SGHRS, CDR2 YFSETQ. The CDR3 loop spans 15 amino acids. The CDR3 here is CASSPAQGQGSPLHF. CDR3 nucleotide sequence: TGCGCCAGCAGCCCTGCCCAGGGACAGGGTTCACCCCTCCACTTT.

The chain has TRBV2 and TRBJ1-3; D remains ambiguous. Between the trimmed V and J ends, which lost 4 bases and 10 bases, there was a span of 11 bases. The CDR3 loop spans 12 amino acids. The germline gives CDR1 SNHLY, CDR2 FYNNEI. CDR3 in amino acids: CASSARRATIYF. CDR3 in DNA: TGTGCCAGCAGTGCTCGGAGGGCGACCATATATTTT.

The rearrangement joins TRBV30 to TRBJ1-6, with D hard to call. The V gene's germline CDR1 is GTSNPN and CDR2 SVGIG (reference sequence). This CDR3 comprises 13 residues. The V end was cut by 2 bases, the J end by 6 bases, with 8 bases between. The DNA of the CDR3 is TGTGCCTGGAGTCGGGAGATTAATTCACCCCTCCACTTT. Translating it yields CAWSREINSPLHF.

Here the CDR3 reads CASSYSFGETQYF. In DNA form, the CDR3 reads TGTGCCAGCAGTTACTCCTTCGGAGAGACCCAGTACTTC. The J gene is TRBJ2-5, the V gene TRBV6-5; D not certain. The CDR3 is made up of 13 amino acids. Germline V lookup: CDR1 MNHEY, CDR2 SVGAGI. Trimming took 0 bases from V and 4 from J, leaving 6 bases between them.

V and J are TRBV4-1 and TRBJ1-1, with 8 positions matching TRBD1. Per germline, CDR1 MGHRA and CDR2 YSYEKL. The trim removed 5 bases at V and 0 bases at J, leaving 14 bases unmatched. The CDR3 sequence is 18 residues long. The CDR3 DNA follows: TGCGCCAGCAGCTCCAGTCTACTCAGGGGGCCGATGAACACTGAAGCTTTCTTT. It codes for CASSSSLLRGPMNTEAFF.

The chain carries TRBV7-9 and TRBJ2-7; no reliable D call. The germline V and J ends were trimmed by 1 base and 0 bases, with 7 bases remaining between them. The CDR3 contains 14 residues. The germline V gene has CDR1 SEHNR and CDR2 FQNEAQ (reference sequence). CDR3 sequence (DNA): TGTGCCAGCAGCTTAGTGGGCGGCTCCTACGAGCAGTACTTC. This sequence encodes CASSLVGGSYEQYF.

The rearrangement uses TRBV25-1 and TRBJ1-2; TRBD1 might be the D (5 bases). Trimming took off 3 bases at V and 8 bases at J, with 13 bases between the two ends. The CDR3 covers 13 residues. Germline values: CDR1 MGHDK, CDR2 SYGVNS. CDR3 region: CASSDSGPGGYTF. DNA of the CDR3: TGTGCCAGCAGTGATTCGGGGCCCGGCGGCTACACCTTC.

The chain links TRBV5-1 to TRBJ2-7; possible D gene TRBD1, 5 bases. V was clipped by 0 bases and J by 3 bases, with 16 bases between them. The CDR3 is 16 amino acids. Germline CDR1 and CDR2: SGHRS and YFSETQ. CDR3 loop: CASSLDWQGEDYEQYF. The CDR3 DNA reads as TGCGCCAGCAGCTTGGATTGGCAGGGCGAAGACTACGAGCAGTACTTC.

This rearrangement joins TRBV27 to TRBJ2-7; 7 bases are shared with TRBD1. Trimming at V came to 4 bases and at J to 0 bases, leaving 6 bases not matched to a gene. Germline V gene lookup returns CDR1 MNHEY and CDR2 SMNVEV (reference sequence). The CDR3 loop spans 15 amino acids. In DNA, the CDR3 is TGTGCCAGCAGTTCTCCGACAGGGAGCTCCTACGAGCAGTACTTC. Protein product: CASSSPTGSSYEQYF.

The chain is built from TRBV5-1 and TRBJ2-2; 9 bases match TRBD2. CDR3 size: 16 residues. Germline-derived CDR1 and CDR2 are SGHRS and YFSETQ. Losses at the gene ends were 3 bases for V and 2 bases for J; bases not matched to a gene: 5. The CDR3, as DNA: TGCGCCAGCAGCTCAACTAGCGGGTTTAACACCGGGGAGCTGTTTTTT. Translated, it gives CASSSTSGFNTGELFF. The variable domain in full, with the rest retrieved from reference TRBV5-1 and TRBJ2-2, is KAGVTQTPRYLIKTRGQQVTLSCSPISGHRSVSWYQQTPGQGLQFLFEYFSETQRNKGNFPGRFSGRQFSNSRSEMNVSTLELGDSALYLCASSSTSGFNTGELFFGEGSRLTVL.

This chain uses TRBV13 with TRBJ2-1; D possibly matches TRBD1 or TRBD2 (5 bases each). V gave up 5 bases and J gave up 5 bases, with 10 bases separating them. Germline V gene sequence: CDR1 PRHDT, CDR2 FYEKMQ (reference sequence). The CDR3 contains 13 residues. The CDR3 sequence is CASSPPGHNEQFF. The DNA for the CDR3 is TGTGCCAGCAGCCCCCCGGGACACAATGAGCAGTTCTTC.

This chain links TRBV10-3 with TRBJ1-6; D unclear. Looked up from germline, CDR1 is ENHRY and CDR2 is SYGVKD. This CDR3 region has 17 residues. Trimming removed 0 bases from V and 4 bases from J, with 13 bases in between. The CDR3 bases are TGTGCCATCAGTGAGTCGCTAGGGCAGCAGTATAATTCACCCCTCCACTTT. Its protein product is CAISESLGQQYNSPLHF.

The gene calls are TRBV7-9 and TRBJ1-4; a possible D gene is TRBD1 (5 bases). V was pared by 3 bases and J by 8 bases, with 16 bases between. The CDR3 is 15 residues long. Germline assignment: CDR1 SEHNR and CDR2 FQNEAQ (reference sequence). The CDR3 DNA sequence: TGTGCCAGCAGCTTTCGGACGTCCAGGGACGAAAAACTGTTTTTT. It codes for CASSFRTSRDEKLFF.

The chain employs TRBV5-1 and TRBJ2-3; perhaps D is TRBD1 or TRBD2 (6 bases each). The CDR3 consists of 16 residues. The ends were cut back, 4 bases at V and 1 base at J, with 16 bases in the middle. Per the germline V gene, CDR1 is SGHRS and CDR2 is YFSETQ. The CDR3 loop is CASSRGLRGGTDTQYF. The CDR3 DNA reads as TGCGCCAGCAGCAGAGGGCTTAGGGGGGGCACAGATACGCAGTATTTT. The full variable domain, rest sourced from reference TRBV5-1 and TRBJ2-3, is KAGVTQTPRYLIKTRGQQVTLSCSPISGHRSVSWYQQTPGQGLQFLFEYFSETQRNKGNFPGRFSGRQFSNSRSEMNVSTLELGDSALYLCASSRGLRGGTDTQYFGPGTRLTVL.

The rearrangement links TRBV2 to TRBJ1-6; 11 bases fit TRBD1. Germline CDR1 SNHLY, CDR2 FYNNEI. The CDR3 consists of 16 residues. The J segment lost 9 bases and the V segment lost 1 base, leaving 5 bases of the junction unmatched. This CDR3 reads CASSEEGQGVSSPLHF. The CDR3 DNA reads TGTGCCAGCAGTGAAGAGGGACAGGGGGTGAGTTCACCCCTCCACTTT.

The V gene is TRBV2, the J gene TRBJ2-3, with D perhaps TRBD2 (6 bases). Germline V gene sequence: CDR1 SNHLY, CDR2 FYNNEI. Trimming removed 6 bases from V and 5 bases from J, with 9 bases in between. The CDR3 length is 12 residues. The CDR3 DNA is TGTGCCAGCAGCTGGGGGGTAGATACGCAGTATTTT. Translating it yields CASSWGVDTQYF. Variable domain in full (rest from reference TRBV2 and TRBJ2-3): EPEVTQTPSHQVTQMGQEVILRCVPISNHLYFYWYRQILGQKVEFLVSFYNNEISEKSEIFDDQFSVERPDGSNFTLKIRSTKLEDSAMYFCASSWGVDTQYFGPGTRLTVL.

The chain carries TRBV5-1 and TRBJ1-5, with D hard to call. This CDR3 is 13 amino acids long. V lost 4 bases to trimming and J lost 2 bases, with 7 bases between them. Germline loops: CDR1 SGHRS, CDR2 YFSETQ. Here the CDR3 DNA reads TGCGCCAGCAGCCTGGATGGCAATCAGCCCCAGCATTTT. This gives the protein CASSLDGNQPQHF.

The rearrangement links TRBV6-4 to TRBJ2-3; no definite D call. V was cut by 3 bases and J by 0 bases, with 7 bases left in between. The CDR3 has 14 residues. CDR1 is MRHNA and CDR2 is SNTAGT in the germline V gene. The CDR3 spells CASSERASTDTQYF. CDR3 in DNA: TGTGCCAGCAGTGAAAGGGCTAGCACAGATACGCAGTATTTT.

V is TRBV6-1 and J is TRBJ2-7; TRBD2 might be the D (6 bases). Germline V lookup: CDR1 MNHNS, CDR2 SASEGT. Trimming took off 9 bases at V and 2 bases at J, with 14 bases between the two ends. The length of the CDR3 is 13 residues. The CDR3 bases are TGTGCCAGTTCTCGGGACTCAACCTACGAGCAGTACTTC. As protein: CASSRDSTYEQYF.

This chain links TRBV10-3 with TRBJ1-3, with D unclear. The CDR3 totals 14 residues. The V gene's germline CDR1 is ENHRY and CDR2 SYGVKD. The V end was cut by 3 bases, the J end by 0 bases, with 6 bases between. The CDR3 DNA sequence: TGTGCCATCAGTGAACCGATCTCTGGAAACACCATATATTTT. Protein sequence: CAISEPISGNTIYF.

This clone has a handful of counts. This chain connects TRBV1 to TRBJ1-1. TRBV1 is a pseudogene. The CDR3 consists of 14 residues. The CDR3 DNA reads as TGCACCAGCAGCCGTAAGGCGAAAGGAACTGAAGCTTTCTTT. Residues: CTSSRKAKGTEAFF.

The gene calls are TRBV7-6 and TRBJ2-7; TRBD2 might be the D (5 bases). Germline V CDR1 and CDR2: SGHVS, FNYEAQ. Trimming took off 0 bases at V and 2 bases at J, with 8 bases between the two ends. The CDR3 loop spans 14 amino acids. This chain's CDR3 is CASSLASGTYEQYF. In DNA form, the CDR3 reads TGTGCCAGCAGCTTAGCCAGCGGAACCTACGAGCAGTACTTC.

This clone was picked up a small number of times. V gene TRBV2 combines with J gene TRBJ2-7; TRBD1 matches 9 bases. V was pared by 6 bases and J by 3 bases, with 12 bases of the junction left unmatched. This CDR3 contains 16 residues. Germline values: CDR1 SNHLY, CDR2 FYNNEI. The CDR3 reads CASRVTGGALYYEQYF. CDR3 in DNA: TGTGCCAGCAGGGTGACAGGGGGTGCCCTTTACTACGAGCAGTACTTC.